These T cell receptor beta chains were read from a single sample in a study of radiation and T cells in renal cell carcinoma. Here immunoSEQ multiplex PCR was the method, and the copy in TCRdb shows in-frame clones only, minus some. The sample holds 150,000 to 180,000 clones, approximately 86% seen once. This specimen was blood, taken from a patient whose treatment included radiotherapy and nephrectomy. These receptors all come from a woman between 50 and 59 years old with renal cell carcinoma. Each CDR3 is given with its conserved first and last residue. A D gene is named only where the DNA matches it firmly. Expanded clones are given a class, and other clones once, few, many or no size at all.

V gene: TRBV11-3
J gene: TRBJ2-1
D gene: TRBD2
clone size: -
CDR3 DNA: TGTGCCAGCAGCCCACGGGGGGGTTGGTACAATGAGCAGTTCTTC
CDR3 protein: CASSPRGGWYNEQFF

V gene: TRBV10-2
J gene: TRBJ1-6
D gene: TRBD1
clone size: -
CDR3 DNA: TGCGCCAGCAGTGGCTCCGGGACAGGGGGCTTAAGCTCCTATAATTCACCCCTCCACTTT
CDR3 protein: CASSGSGTGGLSSYNSPLHF

V gene: TRBV30
J gene: TRBJ1-3
D gene: -
clone size: -
CDR3 DNA: TGTGCCTGGAATCTCCAGGGCACTGGAAACACCATATATTTT
CDR3 protein: CAWNLQGTGNTIYF

V gene: TRBV4-2
J gene: TRBJ1-6
D gene: TRBD1
clone size: -
CDR3 DNA: TGTGCCAGCAGCCAAATAACAGGGGATGGGGATAATTCACCCCTCCACTTT
CDR3 protein: CASSQITGDGDNSPLHF

V gene: TRBV5-1
J gene: TRBJ1-2
D gene: -
clone size: -
CDR3 DNA: TGCGCCAGCAAAAGGACAACTGATAACTATGGCTACACCTTC
CDR3 protein: CASKRTTDNYGYTF

V gene: TRBV14
J gene: TRBJ2-2
D gene: -
clone size: -
CDR3 DNA: TGTGCCAGCAGCCACTACCAGGGGTACACCGGGGAGCTGTTTTTT
CDR3 protein: CASSHYQGYTGELFF

V gene: TRBV7-8
J gene: TRBJ1-2
D gene: TRBD1
clone size: -
CDR3 DNA: TGTGCCAGCAGATCCGAGGGGGCAGGGAGCTACTACACCTTC
CDR3 protein: CASRSEGAGSYYTF

V gene: TRBV18
J gene: TRBJ2-7
D gene: TRBD1
clone size: -
CDR3 DNA: TGTGCCAGCTCACCACCGACGACAGGGACCTACGAGCAGTACTTC
CDR3 protein: CASSPPTTGTYEQYF

V gene: TRBV19
J gene: TRBJ2-7
D gene: -
clone size: -
CDR3 DNA: TGTGCCAGTAGTATAGGAGCTTACGAGCAGTACTTC
CDR3 protein: CASSIGAYEQYF

V gene: TRBV10-3
J gene: TRBJ2-7
D gene: -
clone size: -
CDR3 DNA: TGTGCCATCAGTGAGGGCGGTTCGATCTACGAGCAGTACTTC
CDR3 protein: CAISEGGSIYEQYF

V gene: TRBV6-5
J gene: TRBJ1-6
D gene: TRBD1
clone size: once
CDR3 DNA: TGTGCCAGCAGTTACTCGGGACAGGGATATTCACCCCTCCACTTT
CDR3 protein: CASSYSGQGYSPLHF

V gene: TRBV23-1
J gene: TRBJ1-2
D gene: TRBD1
clone size: -
CDR3 DNA: TGCGCCAGCAGTCGATGGGACAGTAGAAACTATGGCTACACCTTC
CDR3 protein: CASSRWDSRNYGYTF

V gene: TRBV6-1
J gene: TRBJ1-4
D gene: TRBD1
clone size: once
CDR3 DNA: TGTGCCAGCAGTGAAGCCAGGGGGGCCCATGAAAAACTGTTTTTT
CDR3 protein: CASSEARGAHEKLFF

V gene: TRBV6-5
J gene: TRBJ1-1
D gene: TRBD1
clone size: -
CDR3 DNA: TGTGCCAGCAGTGTCCAGACAGGGAGGGGTACTGAAGCTTTCTTT
CDR3 protein: CASSVQTGRGTEAFF

V gene: TRBV13
J gene: TRBJ2-7
D gene: -
clone size: -
CDR3 DNA: TGTGCCAGCAGCTTAGAGCTGGGCCCGAACTACGAGCAGTACTTC
CDR3 protein: CASSLELGPNYEQYF

V gene: TRBV28
J gene: TRBJ2-1
D gene: -
clone size: -
CDR3 DNA: TGTGCCAGCAGTTCCGCGGTCCGGGACAATGAGCAGTTCTTC
CDR3 protein: CASSSAVRDNEQFF

V gene: TRBV11-3
J gene: TRBJ2-7
D gene: -
clone size: -
CDR3 DNA: TGTGCCAGCAGCTTAGTACCTTTTGGGAACGAGCAGTACTTC
CDR3 protein: CASSLVPFGNEQYF